This T cell receptor (beta chain) came from a study of cytomegalovirus exposure and HLA in healthy donors. Study results and caveats: Further analysis, carried out later, found HLA-associated TCR beta chains more clonally expanded than equally common other chains. Common viral pathogens seemed to be connected with several of the most significant clusters, according to a later analysis. Among TCR beta chains, those listed as cytomegalovirus-associated numbered about 160.

The PCR contained 60 Vbeta and 13 Jbeta primers. Profiled with immunoSEQ multiplex PCR; TCRdb holds only in-frame clones, not every one. The sample has over 150,000 clones, 75% to 85% seen once. As concerns this clone: Its target is not known.

Trimming cost V 8 bases and J 5 bases; bases outside gene matches: 5. This CDR3 has 14 residues. Germline V gives CDR1 LNHDA, CDR2 SQIVND (reference sequence). At the time of sampling, donors were nominally healthy, though unrecorded immune exposures were likely. The clonotype was recovered from a woman in her forties or fifties in good health and CMV-seropositive. This chain uses TRBV19 with TRBJ2-5; 13 bases map to TRBD2. Sequenced input: PBMCs. The CDR3 nucleotides read TGTGCCAGTGGACTAGCGGGAGCTGGGGAGACCCAGTACTTC. Translation: CASGLAGAGETQYF.